This T cell receptor beta chain was sequenced for a study of blood T cells in healthy people across ages. A second about 7 to 11 cycle PCR used barcoded and J-beta primers. TCRdb reprocessed the 5' RACE reads via MiXCR and lists one record per CDR3 protein. The sample consists of hundreds of thousands of distinct CDR3 sequences, 25% to 30% of them appearing once. V lost 5 bases and J 10 bases, leaving 12 bases between the germline ends. The germline V gene encodes CDR1 LNHDA and CDR2 SQIVND (reference sequence). The CDR3 has 12 amino acids. The chain has TRBV19 and TRBJ2-1, with D perhaps TRBD1 or TRBD2 (5 bases each). Sequencing was performed on blood. The clonotype comes from a woman older than 75 in good health. The CDR3 DNA reads as TGTGCCAGTAGTCTTTGGGACGGAGAGCAGTTCTTC. This translates into CASSLWDGEQFF. Based on the CDR3 plus reference TRBV19 and TRBJ2-1, the full variable domain is DGGITQSPKYLFRKEGQNVTLSCEQNLNHDAMYWYRQDPGQGLRLIYYSQIVNDFQKGDIAEGYSVSREKKESFPLTVTSAQKNPTAFYLCASSLWDGEQFFGPGTRLTVL.